The 5 T cell receptor beta chains below all came from one sample that was sequenced in a study of T cells in Graves' hyperthyroidism and ophthalmopathy. Template material for amplifying TCR beta CDR3 regions consisted of RNA transcripts. Using the HTBI primer set, a first-round RT-PCR was run on the TCR CDR3. One entry per CDR3 protein results from TCRdb running MiXCR on the multiplex PCR reads. Of about 540,000 distinct CDR3 sequences in the sample, 40% to 55% were seen once. The sample was peripheral blood or thyroid tissue (not recorded which). The receptors shown here come from a woman between 18 and 30 years old with Graves' hyperthyroidism.

The chain couples TRBV7-8 to TRBJ1-2; weak D call: TRBD1 (5 bases). The CDR3 has 13 residues. From germline, CDR1 is SGHVS and CDR2 FQNEAQ. V lost 6 bases, J lost 7 bases, and 15 bases lay in between. The CDR3 here is CASRVQAWAGYTF. In DNA, the CDR3 is TGTGCCAGCAGAGTACAGGCGTGGGCTGGCTACACCTTC.

The chain uses TRBV25-1 and TRBJ1-2; D perhaps matches TRBD1 (5 bases). The V and J ends lost 6 bases and 4 bases respectively, with 18 bases between them. Germline CDR1 MGHDK, CDR2 SYGVNS. The CDR3 extends over 15 amino acids. The CDR3 bases are TGTGCCAGCAGCGTCGTATGGGGCTTTGGCTATGGCTACACCTTC. Protein: CASSVVWGFGYGYTF.

Remarks on this clonotype: The junction differs from germline at one of its ends, possibly a read error. J is TRBJ2-7 and V is TRBV10-2; TRBD2 might be the D (6 bases). The CDR3 is made up of 16 amino acids. Germline V gene sequence: CDR1 WSHSY, CDR2 SAAADI. CDR3 sequence reads: CASTGTGGVAGYEQYF. The CDR3 DNA reads as TGTGCCAGCACCGGCACCGGAGGGGTAGCTGGCTACGAGCAGTACTTC.

This clonotype was counted at least ten times. The chain couples TRBV7-9 to TRBJ1-4, with D perhaps TRBD1 (5 bases). V lost 6 bases and J 3 bases, leaving 11 bases between the germline ends. The CDR3 is 14 amino acids. Per germline, CDR1 SEHNR and CDR2 FQNEAQ (reference sequence). The CDR3: CASRRTRSNEKLFF. In nucleotides, the CDR3 is TGTGCCAGCAGACGGACACGATCTAATGAAAAACTGTTTTTT.

This clonotype was recorded many times. The chain is built from TRBV15 and TRBJ2-2, with 7 bases that match TRBD1. Germline values: CDR1 LNHNV, CDR2 YYDKDF (reference sequence). This CDR3 region has 15 residues. The V segment lost 4 bases and the J segment 0 bases; nucleotides outside the gene matches: 2. CDR3 in DNA: TGTGCCACCAGCATCGGGACAGCGAACACCGGGGAGCTGTTTTTT. Protein sequence: CATSIGTANTGELFF. Drawing the rest from reference TRBV15 and TRBJ2-2, the complete variable domain is DAMVIQNPRYQVTQFGKPVTLSCSQTLNHNVMYWYQQKSSQAPKLLFHYYDKDFNNEADTPDNFQSRRPNTSFCFLDIRSPGLGDTAMYLCATSIGTANTGELFFGEGSRLTVL.